Listed below are T cell receptor beta chains from one sample, sequenced in a study of CD4 and CD8 cells across lung adenocarcinoma regions. Each CDR3 protein is one row after TCRdb ran MiXCR on the PCR reads. Among under 30,000 distinct CDR3 sequences listed, 53% were seen once. Sequenced material: CD8+ T cells from the center of a lung tumor. The receptors derive from a male donor with lung adenocarcinoma. The CD4 and CD8 labels of this study may be unreliable. CDR3s include the opening cysteine and the closing phenylalanine or tryptophan. The D gene is left open where the match is weak. Where a row states a size, it is once, few, many or the class of an expanded clone; other rows omit it.

cdr3_aa cdr3_nt clone_size j_call d_call v_call
CASSPGTARDKKIQYF TGCGCCAGCAGCCCCGGGACAGCCCGTGACAAAAAGATCCAGTACTTC once TRBJ2-5 TRBD1 TRBV10-1
CASSEAGMWAGDTQYF TGTGCCAGCAGTGAAGCGGGGATGTGGGCCGGGGATACGCAGTACTTT once TRBJ2-4 NA TRBV6-1
CASGTSGLGPDTQYF TGTGCCAGCGGAACTAGCGGGCTCGGGCCAGATACGCAGTATTTT NA TRBJ2-3 TRBD2 TRBV6-1
CAWTARGFEQFF TGTGCCTGGACTGCGCGGGGTTTCGAGCAGTTCTTC NA TRBJ2-1 NA TRBV30
CATPNPVGASSYGYTF TGTGCCACCCCCAACCCGGTCGGGGCTTCGAGCTATGGCTACACCTTC many TRBJ1-2 NA TRBV6-4
CASSQGGGGKDTQYF TGCGCCAGCAGCCAGGGGGGCGGAGGCAAAGATACGCAGTATTTC NA TRBJ2-3 NA TRBV4-1
CASTLGLCGKDTQYF TGTGCCAGCACCTTGGGCCTATGTGGCAAAGACACGCAGTATTTT NA TRBJ2-3 NA TRBV27
CASSQVTGGYGYTF TGTGCCAGCAGCCAAGTCACGGGGGGTTATGGCTACACCTTC NA TRBJ1-2 NA TRBV3-1
CASSPLGRDREGYTF TGTGCCAGCAGCCCCCTGGGCCGGGACAGGGAAGGCTACACCTTC NA TRBJ1-2 TRBD1 TRBV4-2
CASRGSPTYEQYF TGTGCCAGCAGAGGCTCGCCTACTTACGAGCAGTACTTC NA TRBJ2-7 NA TRBV6-1
CASSALSGNTIYF TGTGCCAGCAGCGCGCTCTCTGGAAACACCATATATTTT many TRBJ1-3 NA TRBV6-1
CASSVNPGQNTGELFF TGTGCCAGCAGTGTAAACCCGGGACAGAACACCGGGGAGCTGTTTTTT NA TRBJ2-2 NA TRBV6-1
CASSLSPDRGNTEAFF TGTGCCAGCAGTTTATCTCCGGACAGGGGAAACACTGAAGCTTTCTTT few TRBJ1-1 TRBD1 TRBV27
CASSQGTGGYTF TGTGCCAGCAGTCAGGGGACGGGTGGCTACACCTTC NA TRBJ1-2 NA TRBV6-1
CASPGPDTQYF TGTGCCAGCCCTGGCCCAGATACCCAGTACTTT once TRBJ2-5 NA TRBV6-1
CASSLYLNYGYTF TGTGCCAGCAGTTTGTACTTAAACTATGGCTACACCTTC few TRBJ1-2 NA TRBV6-5
CASSPLAATDTQYF TGTGCCAGCAGTCCCCTAGCGGCCACAGACACGCAGTACTTT NA TRBJ2-3 TRBD2 TRBV27
CASRTGNTEDIF TGCGCCAGCCGGACAGGGAACACTGAAGACATCTTT NA TRBJ1-1 TRBD1 TRBV10-2
CAIRGGETQYF TGTGCCATCAGGGGTGGAGAGACCCAGTACTTC few TRBJ2-5 NA TRBV10-3
CAISECTGPDAQNF TGTGCCATCAGTGAGTGTACAGGGCCAGACGCGCAGAATTTT NA TRBJ2-6 NA TRBV10-3
CAGRGTGAKNTQYF TGTGCCGGCAGGGGGACAGGAGCCAAAAACACGCAGTACTTC NA TRBJ2-4 TRBD1 TRBV25-1
CATSGGSGNPDTQYF TGTGCCACGAGTGGCGGGAGCGGGAACCCAGATACGCAGTATTTT NA TRBJ2-3 TRBD2 TRBV24-1
CASTGTGATNTQYF TGCGCCAGCACGGGGACGGGGGCCACAAACACGCAGTACTTC once TRBJ2-4 NA TRBV10-1
CARSRIASGYNEQFF TGTGCCAGAAGCCGAATAGCATCGGGCTACAATGAGCAGTTCTTC NA TRBJ2-1 NA TRBV5-3
CARRLWDTNMQYF TGTGCCAGGAGGCTGTGGGACACAAACATGCAGTACTTC NA TRBJ2-7 NA TRBV6-1
CASSDLAGSSTDTQYF TGTGCCAGCAGTGATCTAGCGGGATCAAGCACAGATACGCAGTATTTT NA TRBJ2-3 TRBD2 TRBV6-1
CASSPQETQYF TGTGCCAGCAGTCCCCAAGAGACCCAGTACTTC many TRBJ2-5 NA TRBV6-1
CASSETASTDTQYF TGTGCCAGCAGTGAGACGGCTAGCACAGATACGCAGTATTTT few TRBJ2-3 NA TRBV6-4
CASSQEVAGQSYEQYF TGCGCCAGCAGCCAAGAGGTGGCGGGACAGTCCTACGAGCAGTACTTC many TRBJ2-7 NA TRBV4-1
CASGTVESTDTQYF TGTGCCAGCGGGACAGTGGAAAGCACAGATACGCAGTATTTT few TRBJ2-3 TRBD1 TRBV6-1
CRSRRAGAQDTQYF TGCCGCAGCAGGCGGGCGGGAGCCCAAGACACGCAGTATTTC NA TRBJ2-4 TRBD2 TRBV6-1
CASKSPGSHTEAFF TGTGCCAGCAAATCTCCGGGATCCCACACTGAAGCTTTCTTT NA TRBJ1-1 NA TRBV6-1
CASSEAGPGVENTQYF TGTGCCAGCAGTGAAGCGGGGCCGGGGGTTGAAAACACGCAGTATTTT few TRBJ2-3 NA TRBV6-1
CARSGQPEGTGAQYF TGTGCCCGCAGCGGACAGCCGGAGGGGACAGGGGCGCAGTATTTT NA TRBJ2-3 TRBD1 TRBV6-1
CASSLSLGLTYEQYF TGTGCCAGCAGTTTATCGTTAGGGCTCACCTACGAGCAGTACTTC few TRBJ2-7 NA TRBV27
CASSLSPSGVGELFF TGTGCCAGCAGTTTGTCGCCTAGCGGGGTCGGGGAGCTGTTTTTT medium-sized TRBJ2-2 TRBD2 TRBV27
CANSLKTLKERTSGVFRNEQFF TGCGCCAACAGCCTGAAAACACTAAAAGAAAGGACTAGCGGGGTCTTTAGGAATGAGCAGTTCTTC NA TRBJ2-1 TRBD2 TRBV4-1
CASGGQAPCSYEQYF TGTGCCAGCGGGGGTCAGGCTCCGTGCTCCTACGAGCAGTACTTC NA TRBJ2-7 NA TRBV6-1
CASSPEGQGPYEQYF TGCGCCAGCAGCCCGGAGGGGCAGGGCCCCTACGAGCAGTACTTC NA TRBJ2-7 NA TRBV5-1
CASKGQTRSPLHF TGTGCCAGCAAGGGGCAGACACGTTCACCCCTCCACTTT NA TRBJ1-6 NA TRBV12-3/TRBV12-4
CASSPPRGGKLFF TGTGCCAGCAGTCCCCCCAGGGGCGGAAAACTGTTTTTT few TRBJ1-4 NA TRBV25-1
CAGGGGTGELFF TGTGCCGGGGGGGGTGGGACCGGGGAGCTGTTTTTT NA TRBJ2-2 TRBD2 TRBV6-1
CALALQALSTGKQYF TGTGCCCTGGCCCTGCAGGCGCTGAGCACCGGGAAGCAGTATTTT NA TRBJ2-3 NA TRBV10-3
CASSRESRGTSGKETQYF TGTGCCAGCAGCCGGGAATCCCGCGGAACTAGCGGGAAGGAGACCCAGTACTTC NA TRBJ2-5 TRBD2 TRBV27
CASSDLSGSSEQYF TGTGCCAGCAGTGACCTGAGCGGGAGTTCCGAGCAGTACTTC many TRBJ2-7 TRBD2 TRBV25-1
CASSQVQGAYHTF TGTGCCAGCAGCCAAGTACAGGGGGCGTATCACACCTTC NA TRBJ1-2 TRBD1 TRBV3-1
CASSYPGQGAYEQYF TGTGCCAGCAGTTACCCGGGACAGGGGGCTTACGAGCAGTACTTC many TRBJ2-7 TRBD1 TRBV12-3/TRBV12-4